This entry lists 28 T cell receptor beta chains sequenced from one sample in a study of cytomegalovirus exposure and HLA in healthy donors (dated by TCRdb to about 2017). Library construction relied on the immunoSEQ multiplex PCR assay. TCRdb limited this immuneACCESS table to in-frame rearrangements with V and J called. A share of clones is missing; checked studies link under half to unresolved V genes, and the rest is unexplained. A total of fewer than 90,000 clones appear in this sample, about 95% of them only once. The top ten clonotypes cover about 1.5% of the sample. Sequencing was performed on PBMCs. These receptors originate from a man aged 18 to 35 in good health and CMV-seropositive.

V gene TRBV5-6 combines with J gene TRBJ2-7; D is perhaps TRBD1 (5 bases). The length of the CDR3 is 15 residues. Germline CDR1 and CDR2: SGHDT and YYEEEE. V lost 1 base and J 3 bases, leaving 14 bases between the germline ends. CDR3 region: CASSLFLGHLYEQYF. The CDR3 DNA follows: TGTGCCAGCAGCTTGTTTCTAGGACACCTCTACGAGCAGTACTTC.

The rearrangement links TRBV20-1 to TRBJ2-7; D unresolved. The CDR3 is 10 residues long. V lost 5 bases, J lost 5 bases, and 7 bases lay in between. In germline, CDR1 is DFQATT, CDR2 SNEGSKA (reference sequence). CDR3 protein: CSALRNEQYF. CDR3 bases: TGCAGTGCTCTACGCAACGAGCAGTACTTC.

The CDR3 spells CASSFRSPGDDEQYF. The CDR3 DNA reads TGCGCCAGCAGCTTTCGGTCCCCGGGAGACGACGAGCAGTACTTC. V is TRBV5-1 and J is TRBJ2-7; a weak D match, TRBD2 (6 bases). This CDR3 contains 15 residues. V lost 2 bases, J lost 5 bases, and 17 bases lay in between. The germline V gene has CDR1 SGHRS and CDR2 YFSETQ.

This sequence joins TRBV5-6 and TRBJ2-3; TRBD2 aligns across 10 bases. The CDR3 loop spans 16 amino acids. The V segment lost 0 bases and the J segment 10 bases; nucleotides outside the gene matches: 11. Germline loops: CDR1 SGHDT, CDR2 YYEEEE. CDR3 residues: CASSLGLAGALGPQYF. The DNA of the CDR3 is TGTGCCAGCAGCTTGGGTCTAGCGGGAGCTTTAGGCCCGCAGTATTTT.

The chain uses TRBV18 and TRBJ2-1, with 12 bases identical to TRBD2. CDR1 and CDR2 (germline): KGHSH, LQKENI. CDR3 length: 15 amino acids. The V gene end was trimmed by 3 bases and the J gene end by 5 bases; junction bases not matched to a gene: 2. The CDR3 coding sequence is TGTGCCAGCTCACCCAGGACTAGCGGGGACAATGAGCAGTTCTTC. Translated: CASSPRTSGDNEQFF.

This sequence joins TRBV5-4 and TRBJ2-3, with 8 bases that match TRBD2. V gave up 3 bases and J gave up 0 bases; unmatched junction bases: 6. Germline V CDR1 and CDR2: SGHNT, YYREEE (reference sequence). The CDR3 runs 16 residues. CDR3 region: CASSSGGLASTDTQYF. The CDR3 DNA sequence: TGTGCCAGCAGCTCGGGAGGACTAGCTAGCACAGATACGCAGTATTTT.

The rearrangement uses TRBV27 and TRBJ2-1; 12 nucleotides line up with TRBD2. V gave up 5 bases and J gave up 0 bases; unmatched junction bases: 2. The CDR3 extends over 16 amino acids. In germline, CDR1 is MNHEY, CDR2 SMNVEV (reference sequence). CDR3 loop: CASSRTSGNSYNEQFF. The CDR3 coding sequence is TGTGCCAGCAGTAGGACTAGCGGGAACTCCTACAATGAGCAGTTCTTC.

The rearrangement links TRBV28 to TRBJ2-1; D may be TRBD2 (6 bases). V was pared by 7 bases and J by 12 bases, with 16 bases between. This CDR3 is built from 12 residues. The germline V gene encodes CDR1 MDHEN and CDR2 SYDVKM. The CDR3 sequence is CASTRRYSGQFF. CDR3 nucleotide sequence: TGTGCCAGCACCCGCCGGTATAGCGGGCAGTTCTTC.

This rearrangement joins TRBV9 to TRBJ1-3, with 7 bases fitting TRBD1. This CDR3 comprises 14 residues. The germline V gene has CDR1 SGDLS and CDR2 YYNGEE. Losses at the gene ends were 3 bases for V and 3 bases for J; bases not matched to a gene: 3. The CDR3 nucleotides read TGTGCCAGCAGCGGACAGGGATTTGGAAACACCATATATTTT. Amino acids: CASSGQGFGNTIYF.

The chain recombines TRBV10-2 with TRBJ2-1, with 8 bases identical to TRBD2. In germline, CDR1 is WSHSY, CDR2 SAAADI. The CDR3 has 16 amino acids. Trimming removed 7 bases from V and 4 bases from J; junction bases left unmatched: 12. CDR3 loop: CASTPGEREFYNEQFF. CDR3 coding DNA: TGCGCCAGCACCCCCGGGGAGCGGGAGTTTTACAATGAGCAGTTCTTC.

This chain links TRBV5-1 with TRBJ2-5; 14 positions agree with TRBD2. The germline V gene has CDR1 SGHRS and CDR2 YFSETQ. V shed 4 bases and J 5 bases; nucleotides not matched to a gene: 7. The CDR3 sequence is 16 residues long. The CDR3 DNA sequence: TGCGCCAGCAGCCCGGGACTAGCGGGAGCGGGGGAGACCCAGTACTTC. Its protein is CASSPGLAGAGETQYF.

The chain joins TRBV30 to TRBJ1-1; 8 bases agree with TRBD1. Germline V gene data show CDR1 as GTSNPN and CDR2 as SVGIG (reference sequence). The V and J ends lost 0 bases and 4 bases, in that order; junction bases with no gene match: 1. This CDR3 comprises 13 residues. The CDR3 coding sequence is TGTGCCTGGAGTGTAACAGGGGGCACTGAAGCTTTCTTT. Protein product: CAWSVTGGTEAFF.

The chain joins TRBV28 to TRBJ2-1, with 9 bases fitting TRBD2. CDR3 size: 18 residues. V dropped 5 bases and J dropped 5; count of bases not matched to a gene: 16. Germline CDR1 reads MDHEN; CDR2 reads SYDVKM. In DNA form, the CDR3 reads TGTGCCAGCAGTCTGTCAACGGGGTGGCGGGAGGGAAACAATGAGCAGTTCTTC. Translating gives CASSLSTGWREGNNEQFF.

The V call is TRBV30, the J call TRBJ2-4, with D unclear. Germline lookup yields CDR1 GTSNPN and CDR2 SVGIG (reference sequence). The germline V and J ends were trimmed by 5 bases and 0 bases, with 17 bases remaining between them. The CDR3 extends over 16 amino acids. The CDR3 here is CAWLSPMVGAKNIQYF. DNA for the CDR3: TGTGCCTGGCTTAGCCCGATGGTGGGAGCCAAAAACATTCAGTACTTC.

The chain links TRBV5-1 to TRBJ2-3; 8 bases are a match to TRBD1. Per germline, CDR1 SGHRS and CDR2 YFSETQ. CDR3 length: 14 amino acids. V was pared by 0 bases and J by 5 bases, with 2 bases of the junction left unmatched. CDR3 residues: CASSLGQGIDTQYF. CDR3 coding DNA: TGCGCCAGCAGCTTGGGACAGGGGATAGATACGCAGTATTTT.

This chain uses TRBV5-1 with TRBJ1-2; D might be TRBD1 (6 bases). Deletions cut 3 bases from V and 2 bases from J, with 11 bases between. The CDR3 runs to 14 residues. Germline V gene sequence: CDR1 SGHRS, CDR2 YFSETQ. CDR3 DNA: TGCGCCAGCAGCTCGTCGACAGGAAACTATGGCTACACCTTC. It yields the protein CASSSSTGNYGYTF. Using reference TRBV5-1 and TRBJ1-2 for the parts outside the CDR3, the full variable domain is KAGVTQTPRYLIKTRGQQVTLSCSPISGHRSVSWYQQTPGQGLQFLFEYFSETQRNKGNFPGRFSGRQFSNSRSEMNVSTLELGDSALYLCASSSSTGNYGYTFGSGTRLTVV.

V and J are TRBV18 and TRBJ2-2; a weak D match, TRBD1 (6 bases). This CDR3 has 16 residues. Trimming left V 2 bases short and J 2 bases short, with 12 bases between. The V gene's germline CDR1 is KGHSH and CDR2 LQKENI. CDR3 in DNA: TGTGCCAGCTCACCATTGGGGGCTCCTAACACCGGGGAGCTGTTTTTT. Its translation is CASSPLGAPNTGELFF.

The chain uses TRBV7-9 and TRBJ2-5; 8 bases are a match to TRBD2. V dropped 5 bases and J dropped 5; count of bases not matched to a gene: 10. Per germline, CDR1 SEHNR and CDR2 FQNEAQ (reference sequence). CDR3 length equals 15 residues. In nucleotides, the CDR3 is TGTGCCAGCAGCCGTGTATCACTAGCGGTGGAGACCCAGTACTTC. This gives the protein CASSRVSLAVETQYF.

J is TRBJ1-2 and V is TRBV10-2; 10 bases match TRBD1. Trimming cost V 6 bases and J 6 bases; bases outside gene matches: 4. The CDR3 is made up of 13 amino acids. Germline loops: CDR1 WSHSY, CDR2 SAAADI. CDR3: CASRETGGHGYTF. The CDR3 DNA reads as TGCGCCAGCAGGGAGACAGGGGGCCATGGCTACACCTTC.

This chain joins TRBV29-1 and TRBJ2-7; maybe TRBD1 (7 bases). Deletions cut 4 bases from V and 2 bases from J, with 9 bases between. This CDR3 spans 12 amino acids. Per germline, CDR1 SQVTM and CDR2 ANQGSEA. CDR3 sequence: CSVARGAYEQYF. The CDR3 bases are TGCAGCGTTGCCAGGGGGGCCTACGAGCAGTACTTC.

V gene TRBV10-3 combines with J gene TRBJ2-6; 8 nucleotides line up with TRBD1. Germline V CDR1 and CDR2: ENHRY, SYGVKD. V shed 1 base and J 4 bases; nucleotides not matched to a gene: 9. The length of the CDR3 is 18 residues. The CDR3 loop reads CAISEFSSGGAGANVLTF. DNA for the CDR3: TGTGCCATCAGTGAGTTTTCTTCAGGGGGCGCCGGGGCCAACGTCCTGACTTTC.

The chain has TRBV10-3 and TRBJ2-4, with 7 bases that match TRBD2. Losses at the gene ends were 3 bases for V and 5 bases for J; bases not matched to a gene: 10. Germline CDR1 is ENHRY and CDR2 is SYGVKD. This CDR3 is built from 16 residues. Here the CDR3 reads CAISDWGGDSENIQYF. In nucleotides, the CDR3 is TGTGCCATCAGTGATTGGGGGGGAGACAGCGAAAACATTCAGTACTTC.

This clone occurred once. This chain joins TRBV10-3 and TRBJ1-1; tentatively, D is TRBD1 (5 bases). The germline V gene encodes CDR1 ENHRY and CDR2 SYGVKD. The CDR3 sequence is 15 residues long. The V gene lost 4 bases and the J gene lost 6 bases, with 18 bases spanning the gap. This CDR3 is CAISGGVREYAEAFF. Here the CDR3 DNA reads TGTGCCATCAGTGGGGGGGTTCGGGAATACGCTGAAGCTTTCTTT.

This clone was recorded once. CDR3 amino acids: CASSRGLAGGSSTDTQYF. The CDR3 DNA reads TGCGCCAGCAGTCGGGGACTAGCGGGAGGTTCTAGCACAGATACGCAGTATTTT. This sequence joins TRBV10-1 and TRBJ2-3; TRBD2 agrees at 15 bases. J gave up 0 bases and V 5 bases, and 6 bases lay outside the gene matches. Germline loops: CDR1 WNHNN, CDR2 SYGVQD (reference sequence). The CDR3 runs to 18 residues.

The chain carries TRBV6-6 and TRBJ2-4; D gene ambiguous. V lost 6 bases to trimming and J lost 4 bases, with 19 bases between them. The CDR3 sequence is 16 residues long. Germline V gene lookup returns CDR1 MNHNY and CDR2 SVGAGI (reference sequence). CDR3 sequence: CASSLNRLTTKNIQYF. The CDR3, as DNA: TGTGCCAGCAGCCTGAACCGTCTTACTACGAAAAACATTCAGTACTTC.

V usage is TRBV5-5 and J usage is TRBJ1-2, with a weak D call TRBD1 (5 bases). Trimming stripped 0 bases from V and 3 bases from J, with 6 bases between. CDR1 and CDR2 (germline): SGHKS, YYEKEE (reference sequence). This CDR3 has 13 residues. The CDR3 here is CASSLAGHYGYTF. As DNA, the CDR3 is TGTGCCAGCAGCTTGGCAGGGCACTATGGCTACACCTTC.

This rearrangement joins TRBV4-1 to TRBJ2-5; 14 bases line up with TRBD2. Germline values: CDR1 MGHRA, CDR2 YSYEKL. The CDR3 is made up of 15 amino acids. V lost 5 bases and J lost 5; bases outside the gene matches: 4. CDR3 amino acids: CASSSRTSGRETQYF. DNA for the CDR3: TGCGCCAGCAGCTCCCGGACTAGCGGGAGGGAGACCCAGTACTTC.

The V and J genes are TRBV5-4 and TRBJ2-1; a weak D match, TRBD2 (5 bases). Per germline, CDR1 SGHNT and CDR2 YYREEE (reference sequence). The CDR3 length is 16 residues. Trimming removed 0 bases at V and 4 bases at J, with 14 bases between. CDR3 residues: CASSLDSAVAYNEQFF. CDR3 DNA sequence: TGTGCCAGCAGCTTGGACTCAGCGGTTGCGTACAATGAGCAGTTCTTC.